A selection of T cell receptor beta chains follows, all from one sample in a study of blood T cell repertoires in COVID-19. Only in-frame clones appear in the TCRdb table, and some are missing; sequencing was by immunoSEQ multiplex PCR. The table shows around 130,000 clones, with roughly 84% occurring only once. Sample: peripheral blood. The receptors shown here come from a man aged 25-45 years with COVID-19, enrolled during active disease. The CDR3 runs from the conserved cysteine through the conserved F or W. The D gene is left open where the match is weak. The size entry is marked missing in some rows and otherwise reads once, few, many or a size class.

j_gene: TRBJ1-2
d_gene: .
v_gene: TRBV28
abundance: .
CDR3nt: TGTGCCAGCATAATAGGGGGAGAGGACTATGGCTACACCTTC
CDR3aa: CASIIGGEDYGYTF

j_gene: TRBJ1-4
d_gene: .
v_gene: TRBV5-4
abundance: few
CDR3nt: TGTGCCTCCAAGCTCGGGACTAATGAAAAACTGTTTTTT
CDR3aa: CASKLGTNEKLFF

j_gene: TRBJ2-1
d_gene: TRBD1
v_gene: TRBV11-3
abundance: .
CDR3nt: TGTGCCAGCAGCACCCGACAGGGGCAACCGGACAATGAGCAGTTCTTC
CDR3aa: CASSTRQGQPDNEQFF

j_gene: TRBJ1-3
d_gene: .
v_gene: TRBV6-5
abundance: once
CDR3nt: TGTGCCAGCAGTTACTCAACAGGGCCCGGAAACACCATATATTTT
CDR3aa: CASSYSTGPGNTIYF

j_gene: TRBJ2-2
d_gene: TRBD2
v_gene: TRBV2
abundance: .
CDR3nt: TGTGCCAGTGCGCGCGGGAGCCCCGGGGAGCTGTTTTTT
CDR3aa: CASARGSPGELFF

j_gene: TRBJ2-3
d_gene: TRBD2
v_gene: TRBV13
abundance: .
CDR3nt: TGTGCCAGCAGCTTAAGTAGCGGGAGAGATACGCAGTATTTT
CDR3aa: CASSLSSGRDTQYF

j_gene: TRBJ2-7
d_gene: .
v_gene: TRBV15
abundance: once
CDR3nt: TGTGCCACCAGCAGAGCTGCAGGGCGTCTCGAGCAGTACTTC
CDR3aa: CATSRAAGRLEQYF

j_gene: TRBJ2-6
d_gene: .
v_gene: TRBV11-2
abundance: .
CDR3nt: TGTGCCAGCAGCCCTCGGCGGGGCGTCCCACACAACGTCCTGACTTTC
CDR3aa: CASSPRRGVPHNVLTF

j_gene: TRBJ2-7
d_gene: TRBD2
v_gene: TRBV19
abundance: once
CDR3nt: TGTGCCAGTACCCGGACTAGCGGGAGCGAGCAGTACTTC
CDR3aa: CASTRTSGSEQYF

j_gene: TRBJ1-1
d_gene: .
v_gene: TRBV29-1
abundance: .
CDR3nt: TGCAGCGTTGATAGGGGGACGCTAAACACTGAAGCTTTCTTT
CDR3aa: CSVDRGTLNTEAFF

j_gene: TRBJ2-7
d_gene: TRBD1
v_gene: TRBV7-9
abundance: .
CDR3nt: TGTGCCAGCAGCGGACAGGGAGGTAACGAGCAGTACTTC
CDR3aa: CASSGQGGNEQYF

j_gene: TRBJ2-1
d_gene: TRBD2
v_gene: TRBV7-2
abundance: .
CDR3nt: TGTGCCAGCAGCACGGGACTAGCGGACAATGAGCAGTTCTTC
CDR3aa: CASSTGLADNEQFF

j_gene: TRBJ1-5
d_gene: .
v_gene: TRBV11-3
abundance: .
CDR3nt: TGTGCCAGCAGCTTAGCGGAGGGCTATAGCAATCAGCCCCAGCATTTT
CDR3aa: CASSLAEGYSNQPQHF

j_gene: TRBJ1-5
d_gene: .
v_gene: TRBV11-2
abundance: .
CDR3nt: TGTGCCAGCAGCTTATCGGAGTATAGCAATCAGCCCCAGCATTTT
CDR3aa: CASSLSEYSNQPQHF

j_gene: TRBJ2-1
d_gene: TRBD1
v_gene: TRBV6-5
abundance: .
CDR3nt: TGTGCCAGCACCGGGACAGGGTACAATGAGCAGTTCTTC
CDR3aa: CASTGTGYNEQFF

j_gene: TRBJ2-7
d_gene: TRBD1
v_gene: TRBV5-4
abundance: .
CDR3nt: TGTGCCAGCAGCTTGAGGGGACAGGGGTTCCCCTACGAGCAGTACTTC
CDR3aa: CASSLRGQGFPYEQYF

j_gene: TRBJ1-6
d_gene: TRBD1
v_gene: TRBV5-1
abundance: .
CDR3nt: TGCGCCAGCACCCTAGGGACAGGGAATTCACCCCTCCACTTT
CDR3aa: CASTLGTGNSPLHF

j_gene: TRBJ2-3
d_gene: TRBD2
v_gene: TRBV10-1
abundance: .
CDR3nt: TGCGCCAGCAGTGAGCAAACGGGAGGAGATACGCAGTATTTT
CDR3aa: CASSEQTGGDTQYF

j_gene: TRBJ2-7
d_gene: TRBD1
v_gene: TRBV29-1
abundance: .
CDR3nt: TGCAGCGTTGAAGGACAGGGAAGAAACGAGCAGTACTTC
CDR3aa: CSVEGQGRNEQYF

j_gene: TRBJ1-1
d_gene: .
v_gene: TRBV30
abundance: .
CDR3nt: TGTGCCTGGCTCACTACCCCAGGGGCTGAAGCTTTCTTT
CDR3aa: CAWLTTPGAEAFF

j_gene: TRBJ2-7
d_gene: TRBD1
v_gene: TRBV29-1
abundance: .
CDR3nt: TGCAGCGTTGAGCTTCGACAGGGGCATGACTACGAGCAGTACTTC
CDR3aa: CSVELRQGHDYEQYF

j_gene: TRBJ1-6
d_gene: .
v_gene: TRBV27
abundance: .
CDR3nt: TGTGCCAGCAGTTCAATGTTCTCACTCTATAATTCACCCCTCCACTTT
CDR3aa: CASSSMFSLYNSPLHF

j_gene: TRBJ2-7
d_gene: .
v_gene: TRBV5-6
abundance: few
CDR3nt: TGTGCCAGCAGCTTAGGGTCGGGGGTTTCCTACGAGCAGTACTTC
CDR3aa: CASSLGSGVSYEQYF

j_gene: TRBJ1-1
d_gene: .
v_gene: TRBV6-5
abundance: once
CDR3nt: TGTGCCAGCAGTTACTCGACAGTCATGAACACTGAAGCTTTCTTT
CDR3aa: CASSYSTVMNTEAFF

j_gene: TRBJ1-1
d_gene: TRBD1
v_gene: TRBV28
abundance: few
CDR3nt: TGTGCCAGCCTCAGACAGGGCCCCATGAACACTGAAGCTTTCTTT
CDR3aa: CASLRQGPMNTEAFF

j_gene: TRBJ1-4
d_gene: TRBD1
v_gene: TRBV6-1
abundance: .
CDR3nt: TGTGCCAGCAGTGAAACCCTGTGGACAGGCCTTAATGAAAAACTGTTTTTT
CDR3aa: CASSETLWTGLNEKLFF

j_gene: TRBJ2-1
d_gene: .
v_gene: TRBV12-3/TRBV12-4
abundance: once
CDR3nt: TGTGCCAGCAGTTTAGGACTAGACAATGAGCAGTTCTTC
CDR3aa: CASSLGLDNEQFF

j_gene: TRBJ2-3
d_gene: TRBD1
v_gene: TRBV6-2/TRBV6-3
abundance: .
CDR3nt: TGTGCCAGCAGTGACCTTAGAGGGGGCTGGACAGATACGCAGTATTTT
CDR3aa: CASSDLRGGWTDTQYF

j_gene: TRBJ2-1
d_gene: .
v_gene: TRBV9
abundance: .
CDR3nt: TGTGCCAGCAGCGTAGTGTCACAGGTAGGGGGCAATGAGCAGTTCTTC
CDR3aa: CASSVVSQVGGNEQFF

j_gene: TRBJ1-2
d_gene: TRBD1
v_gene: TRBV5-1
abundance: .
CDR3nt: TGCGCCAGCAGCTTGACCTCTCAGGGGGCTGGCTACACCTTC
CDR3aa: CASSLTSQGAGYTF

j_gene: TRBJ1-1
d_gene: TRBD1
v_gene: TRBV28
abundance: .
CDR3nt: TGTGCCAGCAGTACACAGGGGGCGGGGACCACTGAAGCTTTCTTT
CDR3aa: CASSTQGAGTTEAFF

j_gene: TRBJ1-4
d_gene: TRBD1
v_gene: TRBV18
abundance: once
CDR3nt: TGTGCCAGCTCCCCGACAGGGGGTAATGAAAAACTGTTTTTT
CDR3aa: CASSPTGGNEKLFF

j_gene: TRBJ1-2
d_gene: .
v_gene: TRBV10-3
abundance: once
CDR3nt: TGTGCCATCAGTGGAACAGGGTCGGTTGACTATGGCTACACCTTC
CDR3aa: CAISGTGSVDYGYTF

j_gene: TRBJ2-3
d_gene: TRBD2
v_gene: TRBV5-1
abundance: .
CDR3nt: TGCGCCAGCAGCTTAAGCGGGAGTCGCACAGATACGCAGTATTTT
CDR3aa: CASSLSGSRTDTQYF

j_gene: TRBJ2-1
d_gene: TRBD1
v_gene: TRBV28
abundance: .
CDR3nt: TGTGCCAGCAGTTATCACATAGGGGGCACCTCCTACAATGAGCAGTTCTTC
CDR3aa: CASSYHIGGTSYNEQFF

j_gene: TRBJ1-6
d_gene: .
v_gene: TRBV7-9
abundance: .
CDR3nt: TGTGCCAGCAGCTTTCAGAATTCACCCCTCCACTTT
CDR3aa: CASSFQNSPLHF

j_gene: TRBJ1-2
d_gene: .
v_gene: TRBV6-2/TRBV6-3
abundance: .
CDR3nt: TGTGCCAGCAGCATTCAGGGAAGAAATGGCTACACCTTC
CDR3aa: CASSIQGRNGYTF

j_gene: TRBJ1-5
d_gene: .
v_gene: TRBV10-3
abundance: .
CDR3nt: TGTGCCATCAAACAGGGAGAGAGCAGCAATCAGCCCCAGCATTTT
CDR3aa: CAIKQGESSNQPQHF

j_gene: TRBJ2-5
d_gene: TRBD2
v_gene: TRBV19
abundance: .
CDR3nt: TGTGCCAGTACCCCAACGGGACTAGCGGGAGGAGAGACCCAGTACTTC
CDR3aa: CASTPTGLAGGETQYF

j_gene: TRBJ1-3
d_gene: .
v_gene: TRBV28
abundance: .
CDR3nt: TGTGCCAGCAGATTACACTCTGGAAACACCATATATTTT
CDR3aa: CASRLHSGNTIYF

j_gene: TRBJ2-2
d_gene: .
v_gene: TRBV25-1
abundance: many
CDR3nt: TGTGCCAGCAGTGACAGACTAGACACCGGGGAGCTGTTTTTT
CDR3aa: CASSDRLDTGELFF

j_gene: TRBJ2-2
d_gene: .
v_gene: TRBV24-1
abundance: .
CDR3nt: TGTGCCACCGGGGGAGGAAAGAACACCGGGGAGCTGTTTTTT
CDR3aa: CATGGGKNTGELFF